The 21 T cell receptor beta chains below were found in one sample sequenced in a study of a mutant IDH1 vaccine in newly diagnosed glioma. Time point meaning: week 35, safety follow-up. Doses consisted of 300 ug of mutant IDH1 20-mer peptide each, paired with topical imiquimod. These receptors' antigens are unknown. TCRdb's copy holds only in-frame clones and misses some; the assay was immunoSEQ multiplex PCR. The sample yields tens of thousands of clones, approximately 92% seen once. The sequencing used PBMCs, collected from a glioma patient whose treatment included an IDH1 peptide vaccine. The receptors here all came from a man aged 50 or older with glioma.

The chain carries TRBV6-1 and TRBJ1-5; TRBD1 might be the D (5 bases). V lost 2 bases, J lost 9 bases, and 14 bases lay in between. Looked up from germline, CDR1 is MNHNS and CDR2 is SASEGT. CDR3 length equals 14 residues. The CDR3 DNA reads as TGTGCCAGCAGTGAATTGGGGGTGCCGGGGCCCCAGCATTTT. It is translated as CASSELGVPGPQHF.

The CDR3 nucleotides read TGTGCCAGCAGTTTATCCCTATTTCCGGGACAGGGGTACACCGGGGAGCTGTTTTTT. Amino acid sequence: CASSLSLFPGQGYTGELFF. V is TRBV27 and J is TRBJ2-2, with 10 bases lining up with TRBD1. With V trimmed by 0 bases and J by 3 bases, 10 bases remained unmatched. The germline gives CDR1 MNHEY, CDR2 SMNVEV (reference sequence). The CDR3 has 19 amino acids.

This chain links TRBV5-1 with TRBJ2-2, with D tentatively TRBD1 (5 bases). In germline, CDR1 is SGHRS, CDR2 YFSETQ. This CDR3 spans 14 amino acids. V lost 2 bases and J 1 base, leaving 6 bases between the germline ends. The CDR3 loop reads CASSLGQNTGELFF. CDR3 DNA: TGCGCCAGCAGCTTAGGACAGAACACCGGGGAGCTGTTTTTT.

The V call is TRBV5-4, the J call TRBJ1-1; D remains unclear. CDR1 is SGHNT and CDR2 is YYREEE in the germline V gene (reference sequence). V was clipped by 2 bases and J by 0 bases, with 8 bases between them. This CDR3 contains 14 residues. CDR3 in amino acids: CASSLQGMNTEAFF. CDR3 nucleotide sequence: TGTGCCAGCAGCTTACAAGGGATGAACACTGAAGCTTTCTTT.

The gene calls are TRBV6-5 and TRBJ2-7, with D possibly being TRBD2 (5 bases). Per the germline V gene, CDR1 is MNHEY and CDR2 is SVGAGI. The CDR3 is 13 residues long. Between the trimmed V and J ends, which lost 0 bases and 3 bases, there was a span of 6 bases. CDR3 nucleotide sequence: TGTGCCAGCAGTTACTCCGAGGGCTACGAGCAGTACTTC. Translation: CASSYSEGYEQYF.

This chain links TRBV5-4 with TRBJ2-3; a possible D gene is TRBD2 (6 bases). CDR1 is SGHNT and CDR2 is YYREEE in the germline V gene (reference sequence). The CDR3 is 16 residues long. The germline V and J ends were trimmed by 0 bases and 2 bases, with 13 bases remaining between them. CDR3 in DNA: TGTGCCAGCAGCTTGGTACTAGCTCGAAACACAGATACGCAGTATTTT. Amino acid sequence: CASSLVLARNTDTQYF.

This chain joins TRBV5-1 and TRBJ2-1; 8 bases line up with TRBD2. V shed 6 bases and J 6 bases; nucleotides not matched to a gene: 8. The CDR3 has 14 amino acids. Germline lookup yields CDR1 SGHRS and CDR2 YFSETQ. CDR3 loop: CASKGGSGGNEQFF. In DNA, the CDR3 is TGCGCCAGCAAGGGGGGGAGCGGGGGCAATGAGCAGTTCTTC.

CDR3 DNA sequence: TGCGCCAGCAGCCAAGATATGGCCAGGGGGCGCTCTGGGGCCAACGTCCTGACTTTC. Its protein is CASSQDMARGRSGANVLTF. This sequence joins TRBV4-3 and TRBJ2-6; 8 bases align to TRBD1. The germline V gene has CDR1 LGHNA and CDR2 YSLEER. The CDR3 loop spans 19 amino acids. V dropped 0 bases and J dropped 0; count of bases not matched to a gene: 7.

This clone was seen once. The chain recombines TRBV7-8 with TRBJ1-2; weak D call: TRBD1 (6 bases). V gave up 6 bases and J gave up 1 base, with 12 bases separating them. The CDR3 is made up of 14 amino acids. Germline V gene sequence: CDR1 SGHVS, CDR2 FQNEAQ. CDR3 nucleotide sequence: TGTGCCAGCAGTCAGGGGACATTTAACTATGGCTACACCTTC. It yields the protein CASSQGTFNYGYTF.

The chain links TRBV28 to TRBJ2-2; possibly TRBD1 or TRBD2 for D (5 bases each). Germline lookup yields CDR1 MDHEN and CDR2 SYDVKM. The CDR3 loop spans 14 amino acids. Trimming left V 7 bases short and J 3 bases short, with 12 bases between. CDR3 sequence (DNA): TGTGCCAGCAAAACCGGGACCTACACCGGGGAGCTGTTTTTT. It codes for CASKTGTYTGELFF.

The chain joins TRBV30 to TRBJ1-2; 9 bases line up with TRBD1. CDR3 length: 14 residues. The germline CDR1 and CDR2 sequences are GTSNPN and SVGIG (reference sequence). V shed 3 bases and J 8 bases; nucleotides not matched to a gene: 10. This CDR3 reads CAWRARDRATGYTF. In DNA form, the CDR3 reads TGTGCCTGGAGGGCCCGGGACAGGGCAACCGGCTACACCTTC.

On this clone: One junction end does not reproduce the germline sequence, and a read error may be involved. The V and J genes are TRBV7-7 and TRBJ1-1; the D gene is possibly TRBD1 (5 bases). Germline V gene lookup returns CDR1 SSHAT and CDR2 FNYEAQ (reference sequence). The CDR3 extends over 13 amino acids. CDR3 DNA: TGTGCTAGCAGCCAGGACTGGGGGACTGAAGCTTTCTTT. This gives the protein CASSQDWGTEAFF.

V usage is TRBV5-1 and J usage is TRBJ2-1; 10 bases align to TRBD1. Germline V gene data show CDR1 as SGHRS and CDR2 as YFSETQ. The CDR3 runs to 17 residues. Unmatched junction bases numbered 5, after V lost 0 bases and J lost 2 bases. CDR3 sequence: CASSLVGQGRPYNEQFF. The CDR3 DNA reads as TGCGCCAGCAGCTTGGTGGGACAGGGGCGCCCCTACAATGAGCAGTTCTTC.

This clone was detected once. The V call is TRBV4-1, the J call TRBJ2-7; perhaps TRBD1 as D (6 bases). The CDR3 covers 16 residues. CDR1 MGHRA and CDR2 YSYEKL come from the germline V gene. V was clipped by 1 base and J by 3 bases, with 16 bases between them. The CDR3 spells CASSQVQDSSGYEQYF. As DNA, the CDR3 is TGCGCCAGCAGCCAAGTCCAGGACAGTTCAGGCTACGAGCAGTACTTC.

The chain links TRBV29-1 to TRBJ1-5, with a weak D call TRBD1 (6 bases). Germline CDR1 is SQVTM and CDR2 is ANQGSEA. V lost 8 bases and J 4 bases, leaving 15 bases between the germline ends. The CDR3 loop spans 13 amino acids. CDR3 region: CSIRQAGNQPQHF. CDR3 bases: TGCAGCATCAGACAGGCGGGGAATCAGCCCCAGCATTTT.

The chain employs TRBV7-6 and TRBJ2-1, with 11 bases fitting TRBD2. V dropped 6 bases and J dropped 13; count of bases not matched to a gene: 8. Germline V gene data show CDR1 as SGHVS and CDR2 as FNYEAQ. CDR3 length equals 13 residues. In DNA form, the CDR3 reads TGTGCCAGCAGGGGGGGGACTAGCGGCCCCCAGTTCTTC. It is translated as CASRGGTSGPQFF.

The V call is TRBV10-1, the J call TRBJ2-1; D might be TRBD2 (6 bases). V gave up 3 bases and J gave up 9 bases, with 15 bases separating them. Looked up from germline, CDR1 is WNHNN and CDR2 is SYGVQD (reference sequence). This CDR3 contains 14 residues. CDR3 in amino acids: CASSEGSGLTEQFF. As DNA, the CDR3 is TGCGCCAGCAGTGAAGGTAGCGGCCTTACTGAGCAGTTCTTC.

The gene calls are TRBV27 and TRBJ2-3; a possible D gene is TRBD1 (5 bases). Germline V lookup: CDR1 MNHEY, CDR2 SMNVEV (reference sequence). Deletions cut 5 bases from V and 4 bases from J, with 16 bases between. The CDR3 sequence is 15 residues long. CDR3 sequence reads: CASSRLKVGADTQYF. The CDR3, as DNA: TGTGCCAGCAGTCGCTTAAAAGTAGGGGCAGATACGCAGTATTTT.

This sequence joins TRBV27 and TRBJ2-5, with TRBD1 matching 9 bases. CDR1 MNHEY and CDR2 SMNVEV come from the germline V gene (reference sequence). This CDR3 is 17 amino acids long. Trimming cost V 3 bases and J 2 bases; bases outside gene matches: 10. In DNA form, the CDR3 reads TGTGCCAGCAGTTTCTACGGACAGGGGACGCCTCAAGAGACCCAGTACTTC. Protein: CASSFYGQGTPQETQYF.

Comments on this clone: At one boundary the junction diverges from the germline segment, which might be a read error. The CDR3 DNA reads TGTGCTAGCAGCAGGACTTGGGGGCAAGGAGAGACCCAGTACTTC. It encodes CASSRTWGQGETQYF. This chain uses TRBV7-7 with TRBJ2-5; D might be TRBD1 (6 bases). The CDR3 is 15 amino acids. Per the germline V gene, CDR1 is SSHAT and CDR2 is FNYEAQ (reference sequence).

V usage is TRBV19 and J usage is TRBJ2-7; D is unclear. V dropped 3 bases and J dropped 3 bases, with 9 bases sitting between them. The length of the CDR3 is 13 residues. Germline values: CDR1 LNHDA, CDR2 SQIVND (reference sequence). The CDR3 region is CASSIWRFYEQYF. The CDR3 nucleotides read TGTGCCAGTAGTATTTGGCGGTTCTACGAGCAGTACTTC.